The 29 T cell receptor beta chains below come from one sample, sequenced in a study of cytomegalovirus exposure and HLA in healthy donors. A multiplex PCR was run with 60 Vbeta primers and 13 Jbeta primers. Libraries were prepared by immunoSEQ multiplex PCR; TCRdb keeps only in-frame clonotypes and omits some of them. The profile covers about 180,000 clones, with more than 70% appearing a single time and about 1.3% taken by the ten largest. The material sequenced was PBMCs. All receptors come from a girl aged 10-17 years in good health and CMV-seropositive.

The chain has TRBV27 and TRBJ1-5; TRBD1 matches at 8 bases. The J segment lost 6 bases and the V segment lost 4 bases, leaving 5 bases of the junction unmatched. The germline V gene encodes CDR1 MNHEY and CDR2 SMNVEV (reference sequence). The CDR3 spans 14 residues. CDR3 sequence: CASSSGQGSQPQHF. The CDR3 DNA sequence: TGTGCCAGCAGTTCTGGACAGGGTAGTCAGCCCCAGCATTTT.

The chain employs TRBV7-9 and TRBJ2-5, with TRBD2 identical over 9 bases. The CDR3 is 14 residues long. The germline CDR1 and CDR2 sequences are SEHNR and FQNEAQ (reference sequence). V shed 5 bases and J 6 bases; nucleotides not matched to a gene: 7. In DNA form, the CDR3 reads TGTGCCAGCAGCCCGGGACTAGCCTATAAGACCCAGTACTTC. It is translated as CASSPGLAYKTQYF. Full variable domain (outside the CDR3, taken from reference TRBV7-9 and TRBJ2-5): DTGVSQNPRHKITKRGQNVTFRCDPISEHNRLYWYRQTLGQGPEFLTYFQNEAQLEKSRLLSDRFSAERPKGSFSTLEIQRTEQGDSAMYLCASSPGLAYKTQYFGPGTRLLVL.

The chain links TRBV6-5 to TRBJ1-2; 10 bases map to TRBD1. Germline V gene sequence: CDR1 MNHEY, CDR2 SVGAGI. This CDR3 is built from 14 residues. Trimming took 2 bases from V and 4 from J; bases not matched to a gene: 1. CDR3 loop: CASSYRDRGYGYTF. The DNA of the CDR3 is TGTGCCAGCAGTTACCGGGACAGGGGCTATGGCTACACCTTC.

This clone turned up a few times. The chain recombines TRBV27 with TRBJ1-1, with D possibly matching TRBD1 (5 bases). V was shortened by 6 bases and J by 7 bases, with 18 bases between the two germline ends. CDR1 MNHEY and CDR2 SMNVEV come from the germline V gene (reference sequence). The CDR3 has 14 amino acids. The CDR3 nucleotides read TGTGCCAGCAGGATAGCGGGAACGACAGTTGAAGCTTTCTTT. It specifies CASRIAGTTVEAFF.

This clone came up once. The chain combines TRBV7-8 with TRBJ1-5, with D hard to call. Per germline, CDR1 SGHVS and CDR2 FQNEAQ. The CDR3 runs to 15 residues. V was shortened by 1 base and J by 4 bases, with 11 bases between the two germline ends. The CDR3 sequence: CASSLGPGGNQPQHF. DNA for the CDR3: TGTGCCAGCAGCTTAGGGCCAGGAGGGAATCAGCCCCAGCATTTT.

The rearrangement joins TRBV29-1 to TRBJ2-5; 7 bases agree with TRBD2. The J call is uncertain, as TRBJ2-7 better fits the DNA end. This CDR3 spans 19 amino acids. CDR1 and CDR2 from the germline V gene are SQVTM and ANQGSEA. The CDR3 nucleotides read TGCAGCGTTGATAGCCCCACTTTCCGGGGGGACGCGGCGATACACGAGCAGTACTTC. Translation gives CSVDSPTFRGDAAIHEQYF.

Remarks on this clone: The identical CDR3 is also encoded by other nucleotide sequences in the sample. The chain uses TRBV19 and TRBJ1-1; no reliable D call. The germline V gene encodes CDR1 LNHDA and CDR2 SQIVND (reference sequence). This CDR3 contains 13 residues. V lost 3 bases to trimming and J lost 1 base, with 6 bases between them. The CDR3 protein is CASSIFGNTEAFF. The CDR3 nucleotides are TGTGCCAGTAGTATTTTCGGGAACACTGAAGCTTTCTTT. The variable domain in full, with the rest retrieved from reference TRBV19 and TRBJ1-1, is DGGITQSPKYLFRKEGQNVTLSCEQNLNHDAMYWYRQDPGQGLRLIYYSQIVNDFQKGDIAEGYSVSREKKESFPLTVTSAQKNPTAFYLCASSIFGNTEAFFGQGTRLTVV.

J is TRBJ2-1 and V is TRBV7-8; TRBD2 agrees at 8 bases. Trimming removed 2 bases from V and 10 bases from J; junction bases left unmatched: 16. Looked up from germline, CDR1 is SGHVS and CDR2 is FQNEAQ. The CDR3 length is 17 residues. The CDR3 reads CASSLSSPGTRPQEQFF. CDR3 bases: TGTGCCAGCAGCTTATCCTCCCCCGGGACTAGGCCTCAGGAGCAGTTCTTC.

The chain has TRBV18 and TRBJ1-2; D is perhaps TRBD1 (5 bases). Germline lookup yields CDR1 KGHSH and CDR2 LQKENI. The CDR3 spans 15 residues. V lost 3 bases and J lost 7, with 18 bases in between. The CDR3 sequence: CASSPPAGPSIGYTF. The CDR3 bases are TGTGCCAGCTCACCCCCGGCGGGACCCTCCATTGGCTACACCTTC.

The rearrangement joins TRBV21-1 to TRBJ2-7; TRBD2, the D gene given by the table, was not confirmed from the DNA. TRBV21-1 is a recognized pseudogene. The CDR3 runs to 18 residues. CDR3 sequence reads: CASSNSNPGTSLPYEQYF. The CDR3 nucleotides are TGTGCCAGCAGCAATAGCAACCCCGGGACTAGCCTCCCCTACGAGCAGTACTTC.

The chain recombines TRBV6-1 with TRBJ1-1; possibly TRBD1 for D (6 bases). Trimming took 5 bases from V and 3 from J, leaving 16 bases between them. The CDR3 is 15 residues long. Germline loops: CDR1 MNHNS, CDR2 SASEGT. CDR3 protein: CASSFPQGRDTEAFF. DNA for the CDR3: TGTGCCAGCAGTTTCCCACAGGGTCGGGACACTGAAGCTTTCTTT.

The rearrangement uses TRBV4-1 and TRBJ1-2, with 11 bases fitting TRBD1. The CDR3 loop spans 16 amino acids. Looked up from germline, CDR1 is MGHRA and CDR2 is YSYEKL. Trimming took 2 bases from V and 3 from J; bases not matched to a gene: 5. The CDR3 nucleotides read TGCGCCAGCAGCCAAACTTGGACAGGGGGCGACTATGGCTACACCTTC. Its protein is CASSQTWTGGDYGYTF.

The V call is TRBV9, the J call TRBJ2-3, with D unclear. CDR3 size: 14 residues. With 2 bases removed from V and 5 bases from J, the gap between germline ends came to 12 bases. CDR1 SGDLS and CDR2 YYNGEE come from the germline V gene. The DNA of the CDR3 is TGTGCCAGCAGCGTCCTTTTATCTAGAGATACGCAGTATTTT. Translation gives CASSVLLSRDTQYF. Full variable domain (missing parts from reference TRBV9 and TRBJ2-3): DSGVTQTPKHLITATGQRVTLRCSPRSGDLSVYWYQQSLDQGLQFLIQYYNGEERAKGNILERFSAQQFPDLHSELNLSSLELGDSALYFCASSVLLSRDTQYFGPGTRLTVL.

The genes are TRBV13 and TRBJ2-3, with 7 bases that match TRBD2. This CDR3 comprises 15 residues. Trimming removed 5 bases from V and 6 bases from J; junction bases left unmatched: 11. CDR1 is PRHDT, CDR2 FYEKMQ, per germline (reference sequence). Written as DNA, the CDR3 is TGTGCCAGCAGCCCCGCGGGAGTGGGGGTGGATACGCAGTATTTT. This encodes CASSPAGVGVDTQYF.

This clone was seen a handful of times. V is TRBV10-3 and J is TRBJ2-7, with TRBD2 identical over 8 bases. CDR1 ENHRY and CDR2 SYGVKD come from the germline V gene. The CDR3 totals 14 residues. Unmatched junction bases numbered 1, after V lost 0 bases and J lost 3 bases. CDR3 in amino acids: CAISESLADYEQYF. The CDR3 DNA reads as TGTGCCATCAGTGAGTCACTAGCGGACTACGAGCAGTACTTC.

The chain recombines TRBV10-3 with TRBJ2-5, with TRBD2 matching 14 bases. Germline V gene data show CDR1 as ENHRY and CDR2 as SYGVKD. After removal of 10 bases from V and 5 bases from J, the junction contained 3 bases not matched to a gene. This CDR3 spans 13 amino acids. CDR3 sequence reads: CATRLAGGETQYF. In DNA form, the CDR3 reads TGTGCCACCCGACTAGCGGGAGGGGAGACCCAGTACTTC.

The chain combines TRBV27 with TRBJ2-5; weak D call: TRBD2 (5 bases). The closer fit of TRBJ2-7 to the DNA end suggests the J call may be wrong. Germline CDR1 reads MNHEY; CDR2 reads SMNVEV (reference sequence). The length of the CDR3 is 16 residues. The CDR3 loop is CASSGPWRTGSYEQYF. In DNA form, the CDR3 reads TGTGCCAGCAGTGGCCCTTGGCGGACTGGAAGCTACGAGCAGTACTTC.

The gene calls are TRBV28 and TRBJ1-2; 7 bases fit TRBD1. CDR1 is MDHEN and CDR2 is SYDVKM in the germline V gene. Losses at the gene ends were 5 bases for V and 8 bases for J; bases not matched to a gene: 14. The CDR3 is 15 amino acids. This CDR3 reads CASSPQDRVKRGYTF. Written as DNA, the CDR3 is TGTGCCAGCAGTCCCCAAGACAGGGTCAAACGGGGCTACACCTTC.

The chain uses TRBV5-1 and TRBJ2-7, with a tentative D call TRBD2 (5 bases). V dropped 0 bases and J dropped 2 bases, with 9 bases sitting between them. The CDR3 contains 14 residues. Germline V CDR1 and CDR2: SGHRS, YFSETQ. The CDR3 nucleotides are TGCGCCAGCAGCTTGGACGGAGGTCCCTACGAGCAGTACTTC. This translates into CASSLDGGPYEQYF.

Comment on this clone: This specimen includes other DNA sequences encoding the same CDR3. The rearrangement uses TRBV2 and TRBJ2-7; no clear D. Germline V lookup: CDR1 SNHLY, CDR2 FYNNEI. The CDR3 has 11 amino acids. Between the trimmed V and J ends, which lost 3 bases and 3 bases, there was a span of 3 bases. CDR3 sequence (DNA): TGTGCCAGCAGTGACAGCTACGAGCAGTACTTC. It yields the protein CASSDSYEQYF.

The rearrangement joins TRBV6-1 to TRBJ2-5; tentatively, D is TRBD2 (6 bases). The CDR3 extends over 14 amino acids. Germline values: CDR1 MNHNS, CDR2 SASEGT. Deletions cut 9 bases from V and 5 bases from J, with 19 bases between. The CDR3 reads CASYTGRLLETQYF. DNA of the CDR3: TGTGCCAGTTATACCGGGAGACTTTTGGAGACCCAGTACTTC.

This clone appeared a single time. The chain joins TRBV25-1 to TRBJ2-1; 8 bases fit TRBD2. The CDR3 is 13 amino acids. V shed 7 bases and J 3 bases; nucleotides not matched to a gene: 2. In germline, CDR1 is MGHDK, CDR2 SYGVNS. The CDR3: CASMTSVYNEQFF. CDR3 sequence (DNA): TGTGCCAGCATGACTAGCGTCTACAATGAGCAGTTCTTC. Full variable domain (outside the CDR3, taken from reference TRBV25-1 and TRBJ2-1): EADIYQTPRYLVIGTGKKITLECSQTMGHDKMYWYQQDPGMELHLIHYSYGVNSTEKGDLSSESTVSRIRTEHFPLTLESARPSHTSQYLCASMTSVYNEQFFGPGTRLTVL.

The genes are TRBV6-5 and TRBJ1-2, with 7 bases aligning to TRBD1. J lost 4 bases, V lost 4 bases, and 3 bases had no gene match. CDR1 is MNHEY and CDR2 is SVGAGI in the germline V gene. This CDR3 is 13 amino acids long. The chain's CDR3 is CASSFDRVYGYTF. The CDR3 nucleotides are TGTGCCAGCAGTTTCGACAGGGTCTATGGCTACACCTTC.

This chain uses TRBV6-6 with TRBJ2-1; 11 bases agree with TRBD1. The CDR3 contains 15 residues. Germline V lookup: CDR1 MNHNY, CDR2 SVGAGI (reference sequence). V lost 6 bases to trimming and J lost 4 bases; unmatched junction nucleotides: 5. The CDR3 protein is CASSPGTGGYNEQFF. Written as DNA, the CDR3 is TGTGCCAGCAGCCCAGGGACAGGGGGATACAATGAGCAGTTCTTC.

The J gene is TRBJ2-7, the V gene TRBV7-6, with TRBD2 matching over 7 bases. J gave up 7 bases and V 5 bases, and 8 bases lay outside the gene matches. Per germline, CDR1 SGHVS and CDR2 FNYEAQ. This CDR3 region has 13 residues. CDR3 DNA: TGTGCCAGCAGCCTGACCGGGACTACTGAGCAGTACTTC. Translation gives CASSLTGTTEQYF. The full variable domain, its missing parts supplied by reference TRBV7-6 and TRBJ2-7, is GAGVSQSPRYKVTKRGQDVALRCDPISGHVSLYWYRQALGQGPEFLTYFNYEAQQDKSGLPNDRFSAERPEGSISTLTIQRTEQRDSAMYRCASSLTGTTEQYFGPGTRLTVT.

This clone was seen only once. The V gene is TRBV2, the J gene TRBJ1-2; 9 bases match TRBD1. Germline lookup yields CDR1 SNHLY and CDR2 FYNNEI. The length of the CDR3 is 13 residues. The ends lost 6 bases at V and 8 bases at J; junction bases unmatched: 7. The CDR3 is CASRRDRVEGYTF. DNA of the CDR3: TGTGCCAGCAGGCGGGACAGGGTGGAGGGCTACACCTTC.

This clone was observed once. This sequence joins TRBV5-1 and TRBJ1-2; D uncertain. V lost 0 bases to trimming and J lost 2 bases, with 5 bases between them. The CDR3 covers 13 residues. CDR1 and CDR2 from the germline V gene are SGHRS and YFSETQ. CDR3: CASSLELNYGYTF. The CDR3 bases are TGCGCCAGCAGCTTGGAACTGAACTATGGCTACACCTTC.

This rearrangement joins TRBV5-4 to TRBJ2-2, with 7 bases fitting TRBD1. V was clipped by 4 bases and J by 4 bases; unmatched bases: 10. The CDR3 runs 16 residues. Germline CDR1 and CDR2: SGHNT and YYREEE (reference sequence). The CDR3, as DNA: TGTGCCAGCAGCCCTGACAGGGTCTATGCCACCGGGGAGCTGTTTTTT. This codes for CASSPDRVYATGELFF. Full variable domain (outside the CDR3, taken from reference TRBV5-4 and TRBJ2-2): ETGVTQSPTHLIKTRGQQVTLRCSSQSGHNTVSWYQQALGQGPQFIFQYYREEENGRGNFPPRFSGLQFPNYSSELNVNALELDDSALYLCASSPDRVYATGELFFGEGSRLTVL.

The chain links TRBV5-6 to TRBJ2-7, with D unclear. Trimming took off 4 bases at V and 4 bases at J, with 9 bases between the two ends. Germline V gives CDR1 SGHDT, CDR2 YYEEEE. The CDR3 loop spans 12 amino acids. The CDR3 loop is CASSAELYEQYF. CDR3 nucleotide sequence: TGTGCCAGCAGCGCGGAGCTTTACGAGCAGTACTTC.